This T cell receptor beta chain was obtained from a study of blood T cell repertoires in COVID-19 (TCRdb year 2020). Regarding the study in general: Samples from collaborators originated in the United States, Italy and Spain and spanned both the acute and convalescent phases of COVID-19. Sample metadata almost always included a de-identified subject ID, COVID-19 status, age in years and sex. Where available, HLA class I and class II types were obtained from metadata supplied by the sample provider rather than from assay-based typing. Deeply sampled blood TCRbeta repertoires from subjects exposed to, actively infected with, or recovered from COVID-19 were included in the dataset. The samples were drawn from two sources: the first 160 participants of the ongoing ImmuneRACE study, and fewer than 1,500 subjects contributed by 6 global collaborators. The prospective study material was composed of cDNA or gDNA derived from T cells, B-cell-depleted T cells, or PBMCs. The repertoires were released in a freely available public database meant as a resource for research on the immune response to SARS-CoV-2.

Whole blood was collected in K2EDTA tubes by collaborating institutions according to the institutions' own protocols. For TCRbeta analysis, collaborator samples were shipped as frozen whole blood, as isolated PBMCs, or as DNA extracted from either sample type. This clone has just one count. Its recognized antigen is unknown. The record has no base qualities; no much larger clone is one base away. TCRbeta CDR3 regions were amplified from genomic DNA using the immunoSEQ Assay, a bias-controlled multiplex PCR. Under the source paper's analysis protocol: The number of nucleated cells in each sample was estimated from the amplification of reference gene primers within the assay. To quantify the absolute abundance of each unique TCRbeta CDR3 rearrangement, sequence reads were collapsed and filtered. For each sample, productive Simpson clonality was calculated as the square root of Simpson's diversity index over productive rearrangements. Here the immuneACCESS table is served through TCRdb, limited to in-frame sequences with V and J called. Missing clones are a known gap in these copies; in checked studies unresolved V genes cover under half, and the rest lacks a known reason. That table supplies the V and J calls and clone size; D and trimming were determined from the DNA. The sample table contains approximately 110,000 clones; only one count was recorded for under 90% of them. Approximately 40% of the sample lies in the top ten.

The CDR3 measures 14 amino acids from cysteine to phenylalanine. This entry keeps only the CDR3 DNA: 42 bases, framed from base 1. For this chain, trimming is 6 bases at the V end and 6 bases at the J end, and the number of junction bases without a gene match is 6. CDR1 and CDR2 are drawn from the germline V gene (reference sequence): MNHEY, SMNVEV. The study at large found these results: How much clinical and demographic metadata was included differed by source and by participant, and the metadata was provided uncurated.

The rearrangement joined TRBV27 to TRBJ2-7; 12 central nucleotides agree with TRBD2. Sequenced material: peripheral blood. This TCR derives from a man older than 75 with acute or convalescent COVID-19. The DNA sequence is TGTGCCAGCAGCTCCGGGACTAGCGGGTTCGAGCAGTACTTC. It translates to CASSSGTSGFEQYF.